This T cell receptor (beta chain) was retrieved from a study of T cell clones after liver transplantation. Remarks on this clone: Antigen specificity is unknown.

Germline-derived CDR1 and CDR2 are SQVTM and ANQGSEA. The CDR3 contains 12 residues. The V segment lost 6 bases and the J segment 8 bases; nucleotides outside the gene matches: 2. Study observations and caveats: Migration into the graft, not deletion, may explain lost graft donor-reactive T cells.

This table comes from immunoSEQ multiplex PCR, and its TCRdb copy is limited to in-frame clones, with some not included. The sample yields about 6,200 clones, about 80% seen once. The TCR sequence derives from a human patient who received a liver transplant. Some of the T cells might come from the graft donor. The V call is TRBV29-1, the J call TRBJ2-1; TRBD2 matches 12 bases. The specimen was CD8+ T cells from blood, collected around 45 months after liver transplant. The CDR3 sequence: CSVGLAGDEQFF. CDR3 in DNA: TGCAGCGTGGGACTAGCGGGCGATGAGCAGTTCTTC.